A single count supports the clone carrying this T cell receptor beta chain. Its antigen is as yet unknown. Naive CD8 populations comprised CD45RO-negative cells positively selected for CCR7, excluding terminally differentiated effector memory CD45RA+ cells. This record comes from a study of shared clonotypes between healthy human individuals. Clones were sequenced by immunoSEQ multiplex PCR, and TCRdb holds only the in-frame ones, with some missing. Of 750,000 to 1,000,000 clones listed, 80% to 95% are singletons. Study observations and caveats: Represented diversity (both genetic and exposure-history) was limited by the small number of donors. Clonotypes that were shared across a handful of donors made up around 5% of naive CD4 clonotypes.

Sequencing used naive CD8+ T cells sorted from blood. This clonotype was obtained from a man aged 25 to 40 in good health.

CDR3 sequence (DNA): TGTGCCAGCAGCCAAGAGGCGACAGGGCGGAATGAGCAGTTCTTC. It specifies CASSQEATGRNEQFF. This chain connects TRBV14 to TRBJ2-1; 7 positions match TRBD1. J was trimmed by 7 bases and V by 0 bases; bases with no gene match: 6. This CDR3 is built from 15 residues. Per the germline V gene, CDR1 is SGHDN and CDR2 is FVKESK.